Listed below are T cell receptor beta chains from one sample, sequenced in a study of Tregs in tolerant kidney transplant recipients. Libraries were prepared by immunoSEQ multiplex PCR; TCRdb keeps only in-frame clonotypes and omits some of them. The sample shows approximately 75,000 clones, under 95% of them seen only once. The sequencing used Tregs from blood, collected before the transplant. The receptors derive from a human donor who received a combined kidney and bone marrow transplant. Each CDR3 is given with its conserved first and last residue. D genes are given only for firm matches. Clone size, where shown, is once, few, many, or a class for clones that have expanded.

cdr3_nt cdr3_aa j_call clone_size d_call v_call
TGTGCCAGTAGTGCTTCCGGGACAGGGGTTGCGCAGTATTTT CASSASGTGVAQYF TRBJ2-3 NA TRBD1 TRBV19
TGTGCCAGCTCTCCTTTTCGGGGCACAGATACGCAGTATTTT CASSPFRGTDTQYF TRBJ2-3 NA NA TRBV18
TGTGCCAGCATGGGTAGCGGGAGAGGTAGGTACGAGCAGTACTTC CASMGSGRGRYEQYF TRBJ2-7 NA TRBD2 TRBV28
TGTGCCAGCAGCCTACTTAGGGGGGAAGGAGCCAAAAACATTCAGTACTTC CASSLLRGEGAKNIQYF TRBJ2-4 once NA TRBV28
TGTGCCAGCAGCTTTTCTAGGACCGGGGAGCTGTTTTTT CASSFSRTGELFF TRBJ2-2 NA NA TRBV7-2
TGTGCCAGCTCACCGCCGACTGTCTACGAGCAGTACTTC CASSPPTVYEQYF TRBJ2-7 NA NA TRBV18
TGTGCCAGTAGTAAATTGGAAGAGGGGGGCGAGCAGTACTTC CASSKLEEGGEQYF TRBJ2-7 NA NA TRBV19
TGTGCCAGCAGTGCCTGGACAGAAACCTACGAGCAGTACTTC CASSAWTETYEQYF TRBJ2-7 NA NA TRBV2
TGTGCTAGTGGTTTAGGAGATACGCAGTATTTT CASGLGDTQYF TRBJ2-3 once NA TRBV12-5
TGTGCCAGCAGATACTCCGGTGGGCGCGGGAGCTACAATGAGCAGTTCTTC CASRYSGGRGSYNEQFF TRBJ2-1 NA TRBD2 TRBV7-3
TGTGCCAGCTCCGGCAGGGGGAGATCAGGTAATGAGCAGTTCTTC CASSGRGRSGNEQFF TRBJ2-1 NA TRBD1 TRBV6-5
TGTGCCAGTAGTATAAATCTGAGGACGCAACCCTATCAACTATATGGCTACACCTTC CASSINLRTQPYQLYGYTF TRBJ1-2 NA NA TRBV19
TGTGCCAGCAGCCGGACAGGGCCTGAAAAACTGTTTTTT CASSRTGPEKLFF TRBJ1-4 NA TRBD1 TRBV6-5
TGTGCCAGCAGCGGGGATAACTATGGCTACACCTTC CASSGDNYGYTF TRBJ1-2 NA NA TRBV7-6
TGCAGTGCTAGACAGGGGACTGAAGCTTTCTTT CSARQGTEAFF TRBJ1-1 NA NA TRBV20-1
TGTGCCAGCAGCGTGAGCGGGAGGCGAACCATAAGCACAGATACGCAGTATTTT CASSVSGRRTISTDTQYF TRBJ2-3 NA TRBD2 TRBV5-4
TGTGCCAGCAGCCTGGGGCGGGCAGATACGCAGTATTTT CASSLGRADTQYF TRBJ2-3 NA NA TRBV11-3
TGTGCCAGCCAATCTCCCGGGACAGGACCAGATACGCAGTATTTT CASQSPGTGPDTQYF TRBJ2-3 NA TRBD1 TRBV28
TGTGCCAGCAGTCAACAGAGAAGTCAGCCCCAGCATTTT CASSQQRSQPQHF TRBJ1-5 NA NA TRBV6-5
TGTGCCAGCAGCTTAGGACCGGAGGGTACGCAGTATTTT CASSLGPEGTQYF TRBJ2-3 once NA TRBV11-1
TGTGCCAGCAGCTTAGATGCGACAGGACAGGGCGGGAACACCGGGGAGCTGTTTTTT CASSLDATGQGGNTGELFF TRBJ2-2 NA TRBD1 TRBV7-2
TGTGCCACCAGCATGCGGGAGACCCAGTACTTC CATSMRETQYF TRBJ2-5 NA NA TRBV15
TGCGCCAGCAGCTTGATGGGGCAGTCCGTTCATGAAAAACTGTTTTTT CASSLMGQSVHEKLFF TRBJ1-4 NA NA TRBV5-1
TGTGCCAGCAGTGGACAGGGGGCTGACAATCAGCCCCAGCATTTT CASSGQGADNQPQHF TRBJ1-5 NA TRBD1 TRBV2
TGTGCCAGCAGCTCTTGGGGGGATACGCAGTATTTT CASSSWGDTQYF TRBJ2-3 NA NA TRBV7-2
TGTGCCAGCAGCCAAGGGATAGGGGGCGGCACAGATACGCAGTATTTT CASSQGIGGGTDTQYF TRBJ2-3 NA TRBD1 TRBV4-2
TGTGCCATCAGTGAGTCGGGAGGGTTTAACACTGAAGCTTTCTTT CAISESGGFNTEAFF TRBJ1-1 NA NA TRBV10-3
TGTGCCAGCAGCTTATCCGGGAGTTTATACAATGAGCAGTTCTTC CASSLSGSLYNEQFF TRBJ2-1 NA NA TRBV7-3
TGTGCCAGCAGTGAAACCCGGGACAGGGTATATTTT CASSETRDRVYF TRBJ2-3 few TRBD1 TRBV2
TGTGCCAGCAGTTTATTAGCGGACAATGAGCAGTTCTTC CASSLLADNEQFF TRBJ2-1 NA NA TRBV28
TGTGCCAGCAGTTTTTCGGGGACCGAACCCTTGAGGCGGTCGAACATTGAAGCTTTCTTT CASSFSGTEPLRRSNIEAFF TRBJ1-1 NA NA TRBV27
TGTGCCAGTAGCCCTAGCGGGGGAGCCAAAAACATTCAGTACTTC CASSPSGGAKNIQYF TRBJ2-4 NA TRBD2 TRBV19